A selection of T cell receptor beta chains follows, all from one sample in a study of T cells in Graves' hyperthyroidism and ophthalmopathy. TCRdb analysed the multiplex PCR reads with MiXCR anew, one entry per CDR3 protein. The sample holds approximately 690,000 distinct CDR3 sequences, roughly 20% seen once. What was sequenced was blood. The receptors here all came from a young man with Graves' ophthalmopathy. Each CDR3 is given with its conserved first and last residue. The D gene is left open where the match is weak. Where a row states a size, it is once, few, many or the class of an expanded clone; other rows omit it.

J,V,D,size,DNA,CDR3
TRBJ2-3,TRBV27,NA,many,TGTGCCAGCAGTTTAATCTTCCGCGCAGATACGCAGTATTTT,CASSLIFRADTQYF
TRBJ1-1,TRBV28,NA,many,TGTGCCAGCAGCCGGCCTCCCGAAGGGACTGAAGCTTTCTTT,CASSRPPEGTEAFF
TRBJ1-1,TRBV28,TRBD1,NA,TGTGCCAGCAGTCGGACAGGCGTGGAAAAGGAAGCTTTCTTT,CASSRTGVEKEAFF
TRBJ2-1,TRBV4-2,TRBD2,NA,TGTGCCAGCAGCCAAGAAGGGGGGACTAGTTTCAATGAGCAGTTCTTC,CASSQEGGTSFNEQFF
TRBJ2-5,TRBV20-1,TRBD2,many,TGCAGTGCTAGCCGGGACTACCCTTCGACCCAGTACTTC,CSASRDYPSTQYF
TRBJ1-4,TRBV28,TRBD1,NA,TGTGCCAGCAGTACAGGGGCCAACCGAAAACTGTTTTTT,CASSTGANRKLFF
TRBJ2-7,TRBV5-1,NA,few,TGCGCCAGCAGCTTCAGGGCCGGGGACTACGAGCAGTACTTC,CASSFRAGDYEQYF
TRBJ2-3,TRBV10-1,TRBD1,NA,TGCGCCAGCAGTGGCGCAGGACAGGTGGGATTAGATACGCAGTATTTT,CASSGAGQVGLDTQYF
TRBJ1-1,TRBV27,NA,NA,TGTGCCAGCAGTTTAGGGTCCCTATTTGAAGCTTTCTTT,CASSLGSLFEAFF
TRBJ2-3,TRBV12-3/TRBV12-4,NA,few,TGTGCCAGCAGTTTAATGTGGGGTTTTGCGGATACGCAGTATTTT,CASSLMWGFADTQYF
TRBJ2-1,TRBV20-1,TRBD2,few,TGCAGTGCTAGAGCCGGCGGGAGGGCCTGGAATGAGCAGTTCTTC,CSARAGGRAWNEQFF
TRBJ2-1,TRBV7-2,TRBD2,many,TGTGCCAGCAGCTTACGGGGACTAGGGACTGAGCAGTTCTTC,CASSLRGLGTEQFF
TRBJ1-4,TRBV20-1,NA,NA,TGCAGTGCTAGAGATCTCAGTGATAATGGAAAACTGTTTTTT,CSARDLSDNGKLFF
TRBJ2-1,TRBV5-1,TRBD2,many,TGCGCCAGCTGGACCGGGACTAGCGGGTATAGCTCCTACAATGAGCAGTTCTTC,CASWTGTSGYSSYNEQFF
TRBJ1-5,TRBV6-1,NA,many,TGTGCCAGCAGTGTCCGTACCGACAGTAGCAATCAGCCCCAGCATTTT,CASSVRTDSSNQPQHF
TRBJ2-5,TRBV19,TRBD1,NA,TGTGCCAGTAGTATGAACAGGGGGACGGAGACCCAGTACTTC,CASSMNRGTETQYF
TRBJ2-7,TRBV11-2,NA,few,TGCGCCAGCAGCCCGACGCGGGGCACAATATACGAGCAGTACTTC,CASSPTRGTIYEQYF
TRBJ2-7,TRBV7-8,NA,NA,TGTGCCAGCAGCTTCGCGGCCCCCTACAATGAGCAGTACTTC,CASSFAAPYNEQYF
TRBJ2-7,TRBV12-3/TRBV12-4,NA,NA,TGTGCCAGCAGTTTAGCCCTCGGTGGACTTTACGAGCAGTACTTC,CASSLALGGLYEQYF
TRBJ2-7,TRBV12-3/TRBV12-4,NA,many,TGTGCCAGCAGGCAGTCCGGGACTTTCTACGAGCAGTACTTC,CASRQSGTFYEQYF
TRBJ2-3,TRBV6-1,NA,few,TGTGCCAGCAGCTACACCGCTAAGGGGGTTAGCACAGATACGCAGTATTTT,CASSYTAKGVSTDTQYF
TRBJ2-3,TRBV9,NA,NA,TGTGCCAGCAGCGCACAGGCCACGATCACAGATACGCAGTATTTT,CASSAQATITDTQYF
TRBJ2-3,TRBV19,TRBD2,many,TGTGCCAGTAGCCCGATAGCGGGAGTAGGCTCAGATACGCAGTATTTT,CASSPIAGVGSDTQYF
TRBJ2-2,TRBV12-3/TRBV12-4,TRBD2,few,TGTGCCAGCAGATTAGCGGGAGAGACCGGGGAGCTGTTTTTT,CASRLAGETGELFF
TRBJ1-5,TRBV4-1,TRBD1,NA,TGCGCCAGCAGCCAAGAACAGGGGAATCAGCCCCAGCATTTT,CASSQEQGNQPQHF
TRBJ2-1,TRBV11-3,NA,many,TGTGCCAGCAGGGGTGGGATGGGGTCTTGGAATGAGCAGTTCTTC,CASRGGMGSWNEQFF
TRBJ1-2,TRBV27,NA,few,TGTGCCAGCAGTTTACGGGGGGGAGTAGATGGCTACACCTTC,CASSLRGGVDGYTF